This record concerns one T cell receptor (beta chain) sequence. Its antigen is currently unknown. The V and J ends lost 3 bases and 2 bases respectively, with 10 bases between them. CDR3 size: 13 residues. Per the germline V gene, CDR1 is SQVTM and CDR2 is ANQGSEA. This entry is derived from a study of yellow fever vaccine responses in identical twins. Study-wide points: Twins reportedly mounted vaccine T cell responses that seemed partly convergent, partly personalized.

TCRdb processed the RT-PCR reads anew with MiXCR; each CDR3 protein has one entry. Of around 6,900 distinct CDR3 sequences listed, 65% to 85% were seen once; the top ten hold 3% to 4%. The origin of this receptor is a woman aged 18-29 years who received the yellow fever vaccine. The specimen was T cells from blood (PBMCs), unsorted or a sorted subset (not recorded which), collected before or after yellow fever vaccination (not recorded which). The chain joins TRBV29-1 to TRBJ1-2, with D possibly being TRBD1 (6 bases). This CDR3 reads CSVDGTGNYGYTF. The CDR3 DNA follows: TGCAGCGTTGACGGAACAGGGAACTATGGCTACACCTTC.